This is a list of T cell receptor beta chains from one sample in a study of cytomegalovirus exposure and HLA in healthy donors. Assay: immunoSEQ multiplex PCR; the TCRdb copy retains only in-frame clones and omits some. The sample carries approximately 280,000 clones, 65% to 90% recorded once. Source material: PBMCs. Source of these receptors: a woman aged 18-30 years in good health and CMV-seronegative. CDR3s include the opening cysteine and the closing phenylalanine or tryptophan. The D gene is left open where the match is weak. The size field is filled for only some rows; it gives once, few, many or a size class.

V	D	J	size	DNA	CDR3
TRBV10-1	TRBD2	TRBJ2-7	NA	TGCGCCAGCAGTGAGTCGGCGGGGGGCCTCTCCTACGAGCAGTACTTC	CASSESAGGLSYEQYF
TRBV10-3	NA	TRBJ2-1	NA	TGTGCCATCAAACTCGGACAGCCCTACAATGAGCAGTTCTTC	CAIKLGQPYNEQFF
TRBV18	TRBD1	TRBJ1-1	NA	TGTGCCAGCTCCCGATTTGGGGACAGGGGGAGTGATGAAGCTTTCTTT	CASSRFGDRGSDEAFF
TRBV7-9	NA	TRBJ1-1	few	TGTGCCAGCAGCCCAAGGGACGGACTAAACACTGAAGCTTTCTTT	CASSPRDGLNTEAFF
TRBV13	NA	TRBJ2-1	NA	TGTGCCAGCAGGGTACAGGGCCATGAGCAGTTCTTC	CASRVQGHEQFF
TRBV11-3	NA	TRBJ2-5	once	TGTGCCAGCAGCTTGCCCAGGGCGAAGACCCAGTACTTC	CASSLPRAKTQYF
TRBV7-2	TRBD1	TRBJ1-2	NA	TGTGCCAGCAGCTTAGGGGACAGGGGGCGCCTCGGCTATGGCTACACCTTC	CASSLGDRGRLGYGYTF
TRBV7-6	NA	TRBJ1-2	NA	TGTGCCAGCAGCTTAGGGCGGGGTCTGACTAAAGTGGGCTACACCTTC	CASSLGRGLTKVGYTF
TRBV12-5	TRBD2	TRBJ2-1	NA	TGTGCTAGTGGTTTGCCGTCTAGCGGAGACAATGAGCAGTTCTTC	CASGLPSSGDNEQFF
TRBV11-3	NA	TRBJ2-3	NA	TGTGCCAGCAGCTTAGGAGGTGAAGCGGGAGATACGCAGTATTTT	CASSLGGEAGDTQYF
TRBV5-4	NA	TRBJ1-1	NA	TGTGCCAGCAGCTTCGGTGACACTGAAGCTTTCTTT	CASSFGDTEAFF
TRBV5-1	NA	TRBJ2-6	NA	TGCGCCAGCAGCTTCGAGAGCGTCCTGACTTTC	CASSFESVLTF
TRBV6-1	NA	TRBJ1-5	NA	TGTGCCAGCAGTGAAGCGCGACAGGTAGTACAGCCCCAGCATTTT	CASSEARQVVQPQHF
TRBV11-2	TRBD1	TRBJ1-5	NA	TGTGCCAGCAGCCAAGGAACAGGGGATCAGCCCCAGCATTTT	CASSQGTGDQPQHF
TRBV10-3	TRBD1	TRBJ1-2	NA	TGTGCCATCAGTGAGGGACAGGGGTCTAACTATGGCTACACCTTC	CAISEGQGSNYGYTF